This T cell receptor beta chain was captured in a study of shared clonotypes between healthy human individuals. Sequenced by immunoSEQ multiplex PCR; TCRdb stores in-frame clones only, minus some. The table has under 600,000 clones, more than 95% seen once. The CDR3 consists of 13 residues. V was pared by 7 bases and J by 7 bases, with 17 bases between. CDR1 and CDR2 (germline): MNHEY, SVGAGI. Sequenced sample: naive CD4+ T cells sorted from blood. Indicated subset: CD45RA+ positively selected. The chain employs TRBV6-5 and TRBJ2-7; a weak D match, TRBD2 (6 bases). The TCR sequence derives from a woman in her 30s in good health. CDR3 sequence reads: CASKGLARGEQYF. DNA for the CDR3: TGTGCCAGCAAGGGACTGGCCCGGGGAGAGCAGTACTTC.